The clone carrying this T cell receptor beta chain occurred many times. Its antigen is still unknown. The data are from a study of regulatory T cells in long-lasting Graves disease. Whole-study results and caveats: Exclusively peripheral blood, rather than thyroid tissue, was studied. Persistent Graves' cases showed lower TCR diversity than newly diagnosed cases. Persistent cases favored TRBV28, TRBJ1-2 and TRBJ2-5.

Regarding time point: newly diagnosed GD, antithyroid drugs for less than 3 months. Following extraction of RNA from PBMCs, that RNA was used to make the TCR library. For TCR beta, libraries came from iRepertoire HTBI primers and Arm-PCR of CDR3 regions. TCRdb reanalysed the multiplex PCR reads using MiXCR and keeps one entry per CDR3 protein. The sample records approximately 400,000 distinct CDR3 sequences, 14% to 15% being singletons. The CDR3 spans 13 residues. V was cut by 4 bases and J by 1 base, with 7 bases left in between. Per germline, CDR1 MNHEY and CDR2 SVGEGT. These records were also assigned to another study, of T cells in Graves' hyperthyroidism and ophthalmopathy. From that study: Using the HTBI primer set, a first-round RT-PCR was run on the TCR CDR3.

This clonotype was sampled from a woman under 40 with Graves disease. The J gene is TRBJ2-5, the V gene TRBV6-2 or TRBV6-3; D remains unclear. Material: peripheral blood mononuclear cells (PBMCs), obtained at new diagnosis, from a patient treated with antithyroid drugs. CDR3 residues: CASSWGIQETQYF. The CDR3, as DNA: TGTGCCAGCAGTTGGGGAATCCAAGAGACCCAGTACTTC.